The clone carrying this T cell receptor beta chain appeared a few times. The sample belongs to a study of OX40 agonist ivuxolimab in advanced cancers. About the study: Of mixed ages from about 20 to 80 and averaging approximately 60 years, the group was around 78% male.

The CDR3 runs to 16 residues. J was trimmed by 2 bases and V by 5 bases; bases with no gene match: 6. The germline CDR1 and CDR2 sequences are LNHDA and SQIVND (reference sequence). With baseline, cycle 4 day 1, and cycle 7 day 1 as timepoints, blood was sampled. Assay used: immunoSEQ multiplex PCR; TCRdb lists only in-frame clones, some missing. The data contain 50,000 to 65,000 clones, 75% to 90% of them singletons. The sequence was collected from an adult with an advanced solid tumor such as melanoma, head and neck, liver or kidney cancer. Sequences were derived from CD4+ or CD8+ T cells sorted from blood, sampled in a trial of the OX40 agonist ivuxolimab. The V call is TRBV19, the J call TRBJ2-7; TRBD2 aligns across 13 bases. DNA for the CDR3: TGTGCCAGTAGTTATGGGACTAGCGGGACTCCCTACGAGCAGTACTTC. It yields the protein CASSYGTSGTPYEQYF.